These T cell receptor beta chains were read from a single sample in a study of early T cells in non-severe SARS-CoV-2 infection. Via MiXCR, TCRdb re-called the 5' RACE reads, giving one row per CDR3 protein. The sample shows about 22,000 distinct CDR3 sequences, approximately 5% of them seen only once. The sequencing sample was made of whole blood. These receptor sequences come from an adult who was a healthcare worker with PCR-confirmed SARS-CoV-2 infection or an uninfected control (not recorded which). The CDR3 runs from the conserved cysteine through the conserved F or W. The D gene is left open where the match is weak. For some rows the clone size is stated as once, few or many, or as a class when expanded; others skip it.

clone_size: many
j_call: TRBJ2-1
v_call: TRBV6-5
d_call: TRBD2
cdr3_aa: CASSLSSGLTYNEQFF
cdr3_nt: TGTGCCAGCAGTTTAAGTAGCGGGCTAACTTACAATGAGCAGTTCTTC

clone_size: few
j_call: TRBJ1-2
v_call: TRBV6-2/TRBV6-3
d_call: -
cdr3_aa: CASAISGFGGYGYTF
cdr3_nt: TGTGCCAGCGCAATCTCCGGGTTTGGGGGCTATGGCTACACCTTC

clone_size: many
j_call: TRBJ1-3
v_call: TRBV7-6
d_call: -
cdr3_aa: CASSLGVVRSGNTIYF
cdr3_nt: TGTGCCAGCAGCTTGGGAGTAGTTCGATCCGGAAACACCATATATTTT

clone_size: few
j_call: TRBJ1-2
v_call: TRBV6-2/TRBV6-3
d_call: -
cdr3_aa: CASSYFDPSYGYTF
cdr3_nt: TGTGCCAGCAGTTACTTCGACCCGAGTTATGGCTACACCTTC

clone_size: medium-sized
j_call: TRBJ1-4
v_call: TRBV2
d_call: -
cdr3_aa: CASSPDRNNEKLFF
cdr3_nt: TGTGCCAGCAGTCCAGACAGGAATAATGAAAAACTGTTTTTT

clone_size: -
j_call: TRBJ1-1
v_call: TRBV12-3/TRBV12-4
d_call: -
cdr3_aa: CASRNRLQDPEAFF
cdr3_nt: TGTGCCAGCAGGAACCGCCTCCAGGACCCTGAAGCTTTCTTT

clone_size: many
j_call: TRBJ1-2
v_call: TRBV4-3
d_call: TRBD1
cdr3_aa: CASSQGTGGSYGYTF
cdr3_nt: TGCGCCAGCAGCCAAGGGACAGGTGGGAGCTATGGCTACACCTTC

clone_size: many
j_call: TRBJ1-5
v_call: TRBV3-1
d_call: -
cdr3_aa: CASSQDPNQPQHF
cdr3_nt: TGTGCCAGCAGCCAAGATCCCAATCAGCCCCAGCATTTT

clone_size: many
j_call: TRBJ1-1
v_call: TRBV10-1
d_call: -
cdr3_aa: CASSEAGRTEAFF
cdr3_nt: TGCGCCAGCAGTGAGGCAGGGCGAACTGAAGCTTTCTTT

clone_size: -
j_call: TRBJ2-7
v_call: TRBV6-2/TRBV6-3
d_call: -
cdr3_aa: CASTHGVYEQYF
cdr3_nt: TGTGCCAGCACGCACGGGGTTTACGAGCAGTACTTC

clone_size: many
j_call: TRBJ1-1
v_call: TRBV29-1
d_call: -
cdr3_aa: CSVESIKGQNTEAFF
cdr3_nt: TGCAGCGTTGAGTCGATTAAGGGCCAGAACACTGAAGCTTTCTTT

clone_size: -
j_call: TRBJ2-7
v_call: TRBV29-1
d_call: -
cdr3_aa: CSVAGVGMREQYF
cdr3_nt: TGCAGCGTTGCCGGGGTAGGGATGCGCGAGCAGTACTTC

clone_size: -
j_call: TRBJ2-3
v_call: TRBV9
d_call: -
cdr3_aa: CASSVGTAGDTQYF
cdr3_nt: TGTGCCAGCAGCGTCGGGACCGCGGGAGATACGCAGTATTTT

clone_size: many
j_call: TRBJ1-3
v_call: TRBV3-1
d_call: TRBD1
cdr3_aa: CASRPQGALRNTIYF
cdr3_nt: TGTGCCAGCAGGCCTCAGGGGGCACTGAGAAACACCATATATTTT

clone_size: few
j_call: TRBJ2-4
v_call: TRBV4-1
d_call: -
cdr3_aa: CASSQDFQNIQYF
cdr3_nt: TGCGCCAGCAGCCAAGATTTCCAAAACATTCAGTACTTC

clone_size: many
j_call: TRBJ2-1
v_call: TRBV11-2
d_call: TRBD2
cdr3_aa: CASSQVRSGDGWNEQFF
cdr3_nt: TGTGCCAGCAGCCAAGTGCGTAGCGGGGACGGATGGAATGAGCAGTTCTTC

clone_size: -
j_call: TRBJ2-5
v_call: TRBV5-1
d_call: -
cdr3_aa: CASSADAGGTQYF
cdr3_nt: TGCGCCAGCAGCGCGGACGCCGGGGGGACCCAGTACTTC

clone_size: -
j_call: TRBJ2-7
v_call: TRBV5-8
d_call: -
cdr3_aa: CASSLDAGPFSYEQYF
cdr3_nt: TGTGCCAGCAGCTTGGATGCGGGGCCTTTCTCCTACGAGCAGTACTTC